A single sample is the source of the 30 T cell receptor beta chains below, sequenced in a study of CXCR3-negative and CXCR3-positive naive CD8 T cells. 5' RACE that incorporated UMI labels was used to prepare the TRB cDNA libraries. Each CDR3 protein gets one entry in TCRdb, which reprocessed the 5' RACE reads and gives no DNA. Across 150,000 or so distinct CDR3 sequences, the top ten clones capture roughly 0.29% of the sample. Sequencing input: naive CXCR3- CD8+ T cells from blood. Subset in this sample: CD45RO-CCR7+CD27+CD95- naive CD8+ T cells lacking CXCR3 (TNR3-). The source is a human donor in good health. Some clones in this sample may be carry-over from other donors' samples.

The chain links TRBV7-9 to TRBJ1-1; lacking DNA, the TRBD1 call made by TCRdb goes unchecked. The V gene's germline CDR1 is SEHNR and CDR2 FQNEAQ (reference sequence). The CDR3 is 17 amino acids. The CDR3 here is CASSTQALDSKNTEAFF. The complete variable domain, with remaining parts taken from reference TRBV7-9 and TRBJ1-1, reads DTGVSQNPRHKITKRGQNVTFRCDPISEHNRLYWYRQTLGQGPEFLTYFQNEAQLEKSRLLSDRFSAERPKGSFSTLEIQRTEQGDSAMYLCASSTQALDSKNTEAFFGQGTRLTVV.

This rearrangement joins TRBV10-2 to TRBJ1-5; lacking DNA, the TRBD1 call made by TCRdb goes unchecked. The CDR3 spans 16 residues. CDR1 is WSHSY and CDR2 is SAAADI in the germline V gene. CDR3 amino acids: CASSSSGTDSNQPQHF.

The chain carries TRBV15 and TRBJ2-3; TCRdb selects TRBD2, and the lack of DNA leaves this call unchecked. Germline V CDR1 and CDR2: LNHNV, YYDKDF (reference sequence). The length of the CDR3 is 16 residues. The CDR3 sequence is CATSRAQGLYTDTQYF.

V usage is TRBV4-3 and J usage is TRBJ2-1; TCRdb reports TRBD2, a call that lacks DNA to check it against. CDR3 length equals 18 residues. The germline V gene has CDR1 LGHNA and CDR2 YSLEER. CDR3 loop: CASSQVLAGLGKMNEQFF.

The chain links TRBV4-2 to TRBJ1-2; the TRBD1 assignment by TCRdb is unverifiable without DNA. The CDR3 runs 20 residues. Germline CDR1 LGHNA, CDR2 YNFKEQ. The CDR3 protein is CASSQDTNPGQGDTNYGYTF.

This sequence joins TRBV4-3 and TRBJ2-7. CDR1 and CDR2 from the germline V gene are LGHNA and YSLEER. The CDR3 spans 15 residues. CDR3 residues: CASSQEDGSSYEQYF.

The chain carries TRBV29-1 and TRBJ2-2. Germline loops: CDR1 SQVTM, CDR2 ANQGSEA. CDR3 size: 12 residues. The chain's CDR3 is CSVEWETGELFF.

The chain employs TRBV29-1 and TRBJ2-7; TCRdb designates TRBD1, a call that cannot be tested without DNA. Per germline, CDR1 SQVTM and CDR2 ANQGSEA. CDR3 length: 17 amino acids. This chain's CDR3 is CSAVEITRDRVSYEQYF.

This sequence joins TRBV20-1 and TRBJ2-7. This CDR3 comprises 13 residues. Germline V gives CDR1 DFQATT, CDR2 SNEGSKA (reference sequence). The CDR3: CSARASAAYEQYF.

V usage is TRBV9 and J usage is TRBJ2-2; as DNA is missing, the TRBD2 call by TCRdb cannot be tested. The germline V gene has CDR1 SGDLS and CDR2 YYNGEE. The CDR3 is made up of 16 amino acids. The CDR3: CASSVGGELYTGELFF.

The chain links TRBV23-1 to TRBJ2-3; TCRdb gives TRBD1 as the D gene, but with no DNA this cannot be confirmed. TRBV23-1 is identified as an open reading frame with a role that is uncertain. This CDR3 has 17 amino acids. This CDR3 reads CASSHSPGQGLSDTQYF.

V gene TRBV2 combines with J gene TRBJ2-3; without DNA, the TCRdb call of TRBD2 cannot be checked. Germline values: CDR1 SNHLY, CDR2 FYNNEI. The length of the CDR3 is 21 residues. CDR3 in amino acids: CASRKLGPGTSGSVPTDTQYF.

The rearrangement joins TRBV12-3 or TRBV12-4 to TRBJ2-1; there is no DNA to check the TCRdb D call of TRBD1. This CDR3 has 11 residues. This chain's CDR3 is CASSLGTEQFF.

The genes are TRBV27 and TRBJ2-7; absent DNA, TCRdb's TRBD1 call cannot be checked. The CDR3 is 13 amino acids. CDR1 and CDR2 (germline): MNHEY, SMNVEV (reference sequence). The CDR3: CASSHRDPYEQYF.

The chain carries TRBV7-2 and TRBJ1-6. The CDR3 covers 17 residues. Germline CDR1 is SGHTA and CDR2 is FQGNSA. CDR3 sequence: CASSALPTDRYNSPLHF.

CDR3 region: CSAHLTRGGTTGELFF. The V gene is TRBV20-1, the J gene TRBJ2-2; the TRBD1 assignment by TCRdb is unverifiable without DNA. The CDR3 length is 16 residues. CDR1 and CDR2 (germline): DFQATT, SNEGSKA (reference sequence).

The chain has TRBV5-4 and TRBJ2-2; TCRdb selects TRBD2, and the lack of DNA leaves this call unchecked. The CDR3 covers 17 residues. The germline V gene encodes CDR1 SGHNT and CDR2 YYREEE (reference sequence). CDR3 sequence reads: CASSLVPGAANTGELFF.

The V call is TRBV5-1, the J call TRBJ2-1; TCRdb calls TRBD1, which cannot be checked without DNA. Germline loops: CDR1 SGHRS, CDR2 YFSETQ. The CDR3 extends over 15 amino acids. This chain's CDR3 is CASSTWTGQDNEQFF.

The chain combines TRBV10-1 with TRBJ2-3; as DNA is missing, the TRBD2 call by TCRdb cannot be tested. Germline CDR1 WNHNN, CDR2 SYGVQD (reference sequence). The CDR3 has 16 residues. The CDR3 sequence is CASSEDPSGIIDTQYF.

The V call is TRBV4-2, the J call TRBJ2-1. CDR3 length: 16 amino acids. The germline V gene encodes CDR1 LGHNA and CDR2 YNFKEQ. This CDR3 is CASSQGSSLALNEQFF.

The chain joins TRBV5-1 to TRBJ2-3; absent DNA, TCRdb's TRBD2 call cannot be checked. The germline V gene has CDR1 SGHRS and CDR2 YFSETQ. There are 15 residues in the CDR3. CDR3: CAIPPAGGRTDTQYF.

The rearrangement uses TRBV28 and TRBJ2-2; TCRdb gives TRBD1 as the D gene, but with no DNA this cannot be confirmed. This CDR3 comprises 16 residues. Germline V lookup: CDR1 MDHEN, CDR2 SYDVKM. The CDR3 sequence: CASSLKTAPGAGELFF.

CDR3 sequence: CASSVTSGSSYNEQFF. The chain couples TRBV7-6 to TRBJ2-1; TCRdb gives TRBD2 as the D gene, but with no DNA this cannot be confirmed. Germline V lookup: CDR1 SGHVS, CDR2 FNYEAQ. This CDR3 has 16 residues.

V usage is TRBV5-6 and J usage is TRBJ2-1. This CDR3 region has 13 residues. The V gene's germline CDR1 is SGHDT and CDR2 YYEEEE. The CDR3 loop reads CASSLPGRNEQFF.

The genes are TRBV7-3 and TRBJ1-1; the D call of TRBD1 rests on TCRdb alone, since no DNA is present to check it. Germline V gene lookup returns CDR1 SGHTA and CDR2 FQGTGA. The CDR3 totals 15 residues. The CDR3 sequence: CASSAMGQGETEAFF.

The chain employs TRBV6-5 and TRBJ2-3. Germline V gene sequence: CDR1 MNHEY, CDR2 SVGAGI. The CDR3 consists of 13 residues. CDR3 amino acids: CASRMDFTDTQYF.

The chain is built from TRBV7-2 and TRBJ2-3; TCRdb outputs TRBD2, but without DNA this stays unchecked. The CDR3 is 14 amino acids. From germline, CDR1 is SGHTA and CDR2 FQGNSA. CDR3 amino acids: CASSALTSTDTQYF.

V usage is TRBV29-1 and J usage is TRBJ2-7; the TCRdb call, TRBD2, lacks DNA for checking. Germline assignment: CDR1 SQVTM and CDR2 ANQGSEA. The CDR3 loop spans 13 amino acids. The CDR3 reads CSVKTSGGYEQYF.

V is TRBV7-2 and J is TRBJ2-1; TCRdb outputs TRBD1, but without DNA this stays unchecked. The CDR3 has 12 amino acids. The germline CDR1 and CDR2 sequences are SGHTA and FQGNSA. CDR3: CASSLPPNEQFF.

The chain carries TRBV10-3 and TRBJ2-1. CDR1 is ENHRY, CDR2 SYGVKD, per germline. The CDR3 extends over 11 amino acids. This chain's CDR3 is CAIRDLYEQFF.